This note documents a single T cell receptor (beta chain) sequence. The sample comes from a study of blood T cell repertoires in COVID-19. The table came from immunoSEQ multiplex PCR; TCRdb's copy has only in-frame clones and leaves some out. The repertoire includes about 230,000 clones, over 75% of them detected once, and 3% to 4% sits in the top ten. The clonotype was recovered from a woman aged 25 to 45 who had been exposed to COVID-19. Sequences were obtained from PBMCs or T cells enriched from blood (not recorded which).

In DNA form, the CDR3 reads TGTGCCAGCAGTGAAGGGGGGACTAGGGATGGACTTGAGGAGCAGTTCTTC. Amino acids: CASSEGGTRDGLEEQFF. This chain uses TRBV2 with TRBJ2-1, with TRBD2 identical over 8 bases. Germline values: CDR1 SNHLY, CDR2 FYNNEI. The CDR3 loop spans 17 amino acids. The V and J ends lost 1 base and 10 bases, in that order; junction bases with no gene match: 15. The complete variable domain, with remaining parts taken from reference TRBV2 and TRBJ2-1, reads EPEVTQTPSHQVTQMGQEVILRCVPISNHLYFYWYRQILGQKVEFLVSFYNNEISEKSEIFDDQFSVERPDGSNFTLKIRSTKLEDSAMYFCASSEGGTRDGLEEQFFGPGTRLTVL.